A selection of T cell receptor beta chains follows, all from one sample in a study of OX40 agonist ivuxolimab in advanced cancers. Only in-frame clones appear in the TCRdb table, and some are missing; sequencing was by immunoSEQ multiplex PCR. The table has 100,000 to 150,000 clones, roughly 92% seen once. This specimen was CD4+ or CD8+ T cells sorted from blood, taken in a trial of the OX40 agonist ivuxolimab. These receptors were obtained from an adult with an advanced solid tumor such as melanoma, head and neck, liver or kidney cancer. Both conserved end residues are part of each CDR3. A D gene is named only where the DNA matches it firmly. The size of a clone is reported for some rows only, either as once, few or many, or as a class for expanded clones.

>TRBJ2-7|.|TRBV28|TRBD1
CASRETGQGGEQYF
TGTGCCAGCAGGGAAACGGGACAGGGTGGTGAGCAGTACTTC
>TRBJ1-3|.|TRBV6-6|TRBD1
CASASQGAGNTIYF
TGTGCCTCAGCGTCCCAGGGGGCCGGCAACACCATATATTTT
>TRBJ2-5|once|TRBV6-5|.
CASSDYPVETQYF
TGTGCCAGCAGTGATTATCCCGTAGAGACCCAGTACTTC
>TRBJ2-7|.|TRBV7-9|.
CASSLGGSRVMYEQYF
TGTGCCAGCAGCTTAGGGGGGAGCAGGGTTATGTACGAGCAGTACTTC
>TRBJ2-7|.|TRBV9|TRBD2
CASSVATGGYEQYF
TGTGCCAGCAGCGTAGCAACGGGAGGCTACGAGCAGTACTTC
>TRBJ1-1|few|TRBV30|TRBD1
CAWKLSTGRENTEAFF
TGTGCCTGGAAGTTATCGACAGGGAGGGAAAACACTGAAGCTTTCTTT
>TRBJ1-5|.|TRBV4-2|TRBD1
CASSLAGGGNQPQHF
TGTGCCAGCAGCTTGGCAGGGGGTGGCAATCAGCCCCAGCATTTT
>TRBJ1-2|few|TRBV19|TRBD1
CASSMTGIRVYGYTF
TGTGCCAGTAGTATGACAGGGATACGGGTCTATGGCTACACCTTC
>TRBJ2-7|.|TRBV7-3|TRBD1
CASSFGTVSYEQYF
TGTGCCAGCAGCTTCGGGACAGTCTCCTACGAGCAGTACTTC
>TRBJ1-1|.|TRBV6-1|.
CASSETGRGAFF
TGTGCCAGCAGTGAAACCGGAAGAGGGGCTTTCTTT
>TRBJ2-7|.|TRBV28|TRBD1
CASSPRQGRPYEQYF
TGTGCCAGCAGCCCAAGACAGGGCAGACCCTACGAGCAGTACTTC
>TRBJ2-3|.|TRBV7-2|.
CASSAFQSTDTQYF
TGTGCCAGCAGCGCCTTCCAAAGCACAGATACGCAGTATTTT
>TRBJ2-2|.|TRBV7-2|.
CASSLLTTGELFF
TGTGCCAGCAGCTTACTGACGACCGGGGAGCTGTTTTTT
>TRBJ1-2|.|TRBV5-1|TRBD1
CASSLVGQGASGYTF
TGCGCCAGCAGCTTGGTTGGGCAGGGGGCGTCTGGCTACACCTTC
>TRBJ1-3|.|TRBV11-3|.
CAYLLGREPGNTIYF
TGTGCCTACCTCTTGGGCCGAGAACCTGGAAACACCATATATTTT
>TRBJ1-1|.|TRBV16|.
CASSQSGLGNTEAFF
TGTGCCAGCAGCCAATCAGGACTGGGGAACACTGAAGCTTTCTTT
>TRBJ2-1|.|TRBV9|TRBD2
CASSVQWGGLAPSSYNEQFF
TGTGCCAGCAGCGTACAGTGGGGCGGACTAGCGCCTAGCTCCTACAATGAGCAGTTCTTC
>TRBJ1-1|.|TRBV19|.
CATAPNLNTEAFF
TGTGCCACCGCCCCTAATTTGAACACTGAAGCTTTCTTT
>TRBJ1-5|.|TRBV19|TRBD1
CASRPTGPQPQHF
TGTGCCAGTAGACCGACAGGGCCACAGCCCCAGCATTTT
>TRBJ2-4|.|TRBV2|TRBD1
CASSGTGGAGNIQYF
TGTGCCAGCAGTGGGACAGGGGGCGCCGGAAACATTCAGTACTTC
>TRBJ2-7|.|TRBV5-8|TRBD1
CASSLSQQGVGAYEQYF
TGTGCCAGCAGCTTGTCGCAGCAGGGGGTCGGGGCCTACGAGCAGTACTTC
>TRBJ1-2|.|TRBV4-2|.
CASSQDWWGDYGYTF
TGTGCCAGCAGCCAAGATTGGTGGGGAGACTATGGCTACACCTTC
>TRBJ2-6|once|TRBV9|.
CASSELSGPGSGANVLTF
.
>TRBJ2-4|.|TRBV2|.
CASSEAPQGSGKNIQYF
TGTGCCAGCAGTGAAGCTCCGCAGGGGTCGGGCAAAAACATTCAGTACTTC
>TRBJ1-5|.|TRBV18|.
CASSPQNSNQPQHF
TGTGCCAGCTCACCACAGAATAGCAATCAGCCCCAGCATTTT
>TRBJ1-2|.|TRBV4-1|.
CASSQDRGVAYGYTF
TGCGCCAGCAGCCAAGATAGGGGGGTGGCCTATGGCTACACCTTC
>TRBJ1-1|.|TRBV4-3|.
CASSQDGQGLIAFF
TGCGCCAGCAGCCAAGATGGGCAGGGACTGATAGCTTTCTTT
>TRBJ2-4|.|TRBV2|.
CASVGGIAKNIQYF
TGTGCCAGCGTAGGCGGCATAGCCAAAAACATTCAGTACTTC
>TRBJ2-7|.|TRBV5-5|.
CASSWTVGLYEQYF
TGTGCCAGCAGCTGGACGGTTGGTCTCTACGAGCAGTACTTC
>TRBJ2-7|.|TRBV4-2|.
CASSQERRGYEQYF
TGTGCCAGCAGCCAAGAACGGCGGGGCTACGAGCAGTACTTC
>TRBJ1-5|.|TRBV6-4|.
CASRDRNQPQHF
TGTGCCAGCAGGGATCGGAATCAGCCCCAGCATTTT
>TRBJ1-1|.|TRBV5-1|.
CASSLGILQGEGTEAFF
TGCGCCAGCAGCTTGGGGATTCTACAGGGAGAGGGAACTGAAGCTTTCTTT
>TRBJ1-1|.|TRBV6-4|TRBD1
CASSPDRVISNTEAFF
TGTGCCAGCAGCCCTGACAGGGTGATCTCGAACACTGAAGCTTTCTTT
>TRBJ1-1|.|TRBV5-1|.
CASSLGGYSEAFF
TGCGCCAGCAGCCTAGGGGGGTACTCTGAAGCTTTCTTT
>TRBJ2-4|.|TRBV7-9|.
CASSFWEAAKNIQYF
TGTGCCAGCAGCTTCTGGGAGGCAGCCAAAAACATTCAGTACTTC
>TRBJ1-2|.|TRBV29-1|.
CSVGTAIANYGYTF
TGCAGCGTTGGGACGGCCATAGCTAACTATGGCTACACCTTC
>TRBJ1-4|.|TRBV5-4|TRBD1
CASSLQGAVEKLFF
TGTGCCAGCAGCTTACAGGGGGCGGTTGAAAAACTGTTTTTT
>TRBJ2-7|.|TRBV18|.
CASSPPHPYEQYF
TGTGCCAGCTCACCACCCCACCCCTACGAGCAGTACTTC
>TRBJ2-7|.|TRBV6-5|TRBD2
CASSYFGLAGDNEQYF
TGTGCCAGCAGTTACTTCGGACTAGCGGGAGACAACGAGCAGTACTTC
>TRBJ2-7|.|TRBV6-5|.
CASTLEGSYEQYF
TGTGCCAGCACTCTCGAGGGGTCCTACGAGCAGTACTTC
>TRBJ1-5|.|TRBV5-6|.
CASSLALPGSNQPQHF
TGTGCCAGCAGCTTGGCCCTTCCGGGGAGCAATCAGCCCCAGCATTTT